The present T cell receptor beta chain was sequenced within a study of blood T cell repertoires in COVID-19 (dated by TCRdb to 2018 to 2020). Regarding the research as a whole: The collaborator samples originated in the United States, Italy and Spain and spanned the acute and convalescent phases of COVID-19. The prospective study material was composed of cDNA or gDNA derived from T cells, B-cell-depleted T cells, or PBMCs. The dataset comprised deeply sampled blood TCRbeta repertoires from subjects exposed to, actively infected with, or recovered from COVID-19. The repertoires were released in a freely available public database meant as a resource for research on the immune response to SARS-CoV-2. Samples were obtained from the ongoing ImmuneRACE study (first 160 participants) and from 950 to 1,500 subjects provided by 6 global collaborators. A de-identified subject ID, COVID-19 status, age in years and sex were almost always included in the sample metadata. HLA class I and class II types, where available, came from metadata supplied by the sample provider rather than from assay-based typing. Results the study describes overall, beyond this receptor: Clinical and demographic metadata were provided uncurated, with the amount varying by source and participant.

Looking up the germline V gene (reference sequence) yields CDR1 MNHNY and CDR2 SVGAGI. Deletion took 6 bases off V and 1 base off J, with a span of 13 bases between the germline ends. From the cysteine through the phenylalanine, the CDR3 covers 15 amino acids. Just the 45-base CDR3 DNA is kept, in frame starting at base 1. The immunoSEQ Assay, a bias-controlled multiplex PCR, was used to amplify TCRbeta CDR3 regions from genomic DNA. Turning to the authors' computational methods: Within the assay, amplification of reference gene primers was used to estimate how many nucleated cells each sample contained. Sequence reads were collapsed and filtered to measure the absolute abundance of every unique TCRbeta CDR3 rearrangement. Productive Simpson clonality was computed per sample as the square root of Simpson's diversity index over productive rearrangements. TCRdb mirrors the immuneACCESS table, restricted to in-frame sequences. Some clones are absent from its copies; in checked studies, under half trace to an unresolved V gene, and the reason for the others is unknown. The V and J calls and the clone size are those of that table, but D and trimming were determined from the DNA. Across this sample there are over 130,000 clones, with approximately 85% seen only once. The top ten hold 2.5% to 3% of the sample.

Each collaborating institution followed its own protocols to collect whole blood in K2EDTA tubes. For TCRbeta analysis, collaborators shipped samples in one of three forms: frozen whole blood, isolated PBMCs, or DNA extracted from either of those sample types. Notes on this clone: Its target antigen remains unknown. Per-base quality was not reported, and no clone a single base away is much larger than it.

Sequenced: peripheral blood. The receptor chain draws on TRBV6-6 and TRBJ2-1; a tentative D match to TRBD2 spans 6 bases. This TCR was sampled from a man in his fifties or sixties with acute or convalescent COVID-19. DNA sequence: TGTGCCAGCAGCCAGATGAGCGGGTCCTACAATGAGCAGTTCTTC. It codes for CASSQMSGSYNEQFF.